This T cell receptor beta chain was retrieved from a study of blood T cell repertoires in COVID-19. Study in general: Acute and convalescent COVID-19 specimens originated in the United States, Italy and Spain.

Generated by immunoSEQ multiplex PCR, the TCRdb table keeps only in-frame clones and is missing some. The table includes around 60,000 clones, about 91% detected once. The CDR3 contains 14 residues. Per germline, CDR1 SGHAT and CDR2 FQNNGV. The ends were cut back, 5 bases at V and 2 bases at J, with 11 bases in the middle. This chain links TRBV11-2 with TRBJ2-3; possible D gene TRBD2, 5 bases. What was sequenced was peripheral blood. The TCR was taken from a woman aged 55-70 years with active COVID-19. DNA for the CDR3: TGTGCCAGCAGCCCCCGGGGAGTCACAGATACGCAGTATTTT. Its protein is CASSPRGVTDTQYF.